These 6 T cell receptor beta chains originate from one sample sequenced in a study of T cell repertoires in cytomegalovirus infection. Their recognized antigens are unknown. TCRdb used MiXCR to reprocess the reads, holding one entry per CDR3 protein. The sample contains around 130,000 distinct CDR3 sequences, about 24% of which appear only once. The source material was PBMCs, sequenced either directly or after in vitro stimulation (not recorded which). The receptors were sampled from a human donor in good health (CMV status not recorded). Some clones in this sample may be carry-over from other donors' samples.

This clonotype has only a few counts. V gene TRBV6-2 or TRBV6-3 combines with J gene TRBJ2-7, with D possibly being TRBD2 (6 bases). Germline CDR1 is MNHEY and CDR2 is SVGEGT. The germline V and J ends were trimmed by 5 bases and 6 bases, with 14 bases remaining between them. The CDR3 runs 13 residues. The CDR3 loop reads CASSKGLGREQYF. DNA of the CDR3: TGTGCCAGCAGTAAGGGACTGGGTCGCGAGCAGTACTTC.

The chain has TRBV7-2 and TRBJ1-2; D perhaps matches TRBD1 (6 bases). CDR1 is SGHTA, CDR2 FQGNSA, per germline. This CDR3 spans 16 amino acids. Trimming removed 4 bases at V and 8 bases at J, with 23 bases between. In nucleotides, the CDR3 is TGTGCCAGCAGCTCGACGCGGACAGTGGGGGGTAAGGGCTACACCTTC. Translated, it gives CASSSTRTVGGKGYTF.

This clonotype has a count of ten or more. The V and J genes are TRBV7-2 and TRBJ2-2; weak D call: TRBD1 (5 bases). This CDR3 is 15 amino acids long. Between the trimmed V and J ends, which lost 1 base and 5 bases, there was a span of 11 bases. The germline CDR1 and CDR2 sequences are SGHTA and FQGNSA. This CDR3 reads CASSLGQGVTGELFF. The CDR3 DNA reads as TGTGCCAGCAGCTTAGGGCAGGGTGTTACCGGGGAGCTGTTTTTT.

The genes are TRBV20-1 and TRBJ2-1; 8 bases match TRBD2. Germline CDR1 and CDR2: DFQATT and SNEGSKA (reference sequence). There are 13 residues in the CDR3. The J segment lost 6 bases and the V segment lost 6 bases, leaving 7 bases of the junction unmatched. In DNA form, the CDR3 reads TGCAGTGCCCCCCCGAGCGGGAGCAATGAGCAGTTCTTC. Amino acids: CSAPPSGSNEQFF.

The rearrangement links TRBV7-2 to TRBJ1-2, with D tentatively TRBD1 (6 bases). Germline CDR1 and CDR2: SGHTA and FQGNSA. The CDR3 runs 12 residues. The V and J ends lost 4 bases and 8 bases respectively, with 11 bases between them. The CDR3 sequence: CASSYYRDGYTF. Written as DNA, the CDR3 is TGTGCCAGCAGCTACTACAGGGACGGCTACACCTTC.

The chain employs TRBV11-2 and TRBJ2-1; D is unresolved. The CDR3 runs to 13 residues. The germline gives CDR1 SGHAT, CDR2 FQNNGV. V was trimmed by 3 bases and J by 4 bases, leaving 7 bases between them. The chain's CDR3 is CASSFLQYNEQFF. CDR3 sequence (DNA): TGTGCCAGCAGCTTCCTCCAGTACAATGAGCAGTTCTTC.